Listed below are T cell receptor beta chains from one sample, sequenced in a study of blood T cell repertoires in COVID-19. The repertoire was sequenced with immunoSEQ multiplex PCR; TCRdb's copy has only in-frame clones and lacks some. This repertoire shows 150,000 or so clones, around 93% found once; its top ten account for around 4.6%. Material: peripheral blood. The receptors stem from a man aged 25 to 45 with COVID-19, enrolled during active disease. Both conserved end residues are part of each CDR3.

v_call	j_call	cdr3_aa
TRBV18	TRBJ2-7	CASSPTRSSYEQYF
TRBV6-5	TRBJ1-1	CASTPGGIGTEAFF
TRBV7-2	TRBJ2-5	CASSYNRDKQETQYF
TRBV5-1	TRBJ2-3	CASSSDRAKDTQYF
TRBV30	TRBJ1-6	CAWSVGTINSPLHF
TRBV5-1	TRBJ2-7	CASSASSGVPYEQYF
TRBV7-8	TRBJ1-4	CASASDGRPNEKLFF
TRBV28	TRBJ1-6	CASTTGTINSPLHF
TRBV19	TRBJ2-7	CASSPLFRLAENYEQYF
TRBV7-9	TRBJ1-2	CASSLDTGSYGYTF
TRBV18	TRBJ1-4	CASSPRTGDEKLFF
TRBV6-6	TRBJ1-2	CASSRGQGYPLYYGYTF
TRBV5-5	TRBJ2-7	CASSLHGTGHSYEQYF